These T cell receptor beta chains were read from a single sample in a study of T cells in Graves' hyperthyroidism and ophthalmopathy. One entry per CDR3 protein results from TCRdb running MiXCR on the multiplex PCR reads. The repertoire consists of about 640,000 distinct CDR3 sequences, with over 40% occurring once and the leading ten covering roughly 6.5%. Sequencing was performed on peripheral blood or thyroid tissue (not recorded which). These receptors originate from an adult man with Graves' disease, either hyperthyroidism or ophthalmopathy (not recorded which). The CDR3 runs from the conserved cysteine through the conserved F or W. A D gene is named only where the DNA matches it firmly. Only some rows state a clone size, as once, few, many or a class for expanded clones.

clone_size: NA
v_call: TRBV7-9
j_call: TRBJ1-5
d_call: NA
cdr3_length: 13
cdr3_aa: CASSPYGGRPQHF
cdr3_nt: TGTGCCAGCAGCCCCTATGGTGGTCGGCCCCAGCATTTT

clone_size: NA
v_call: TRBV15
j_call: TRBJ1-1
d_call: TRBD1
cdr3_length: 15
cdr3_aa: CATSIDGTGNTEAFF
cdr3_nt: TGTGCCACCAGCATAGACGGGACAGGGAACACTGAAGCTTTCTTT

clone_size: NA
v_call: TRBV7-9
j_call: TRBJ2-5
d_call: NA
cdr3_length: 16
cdr3_aa: CASSFPSGATQETQYF
cdr3_nt: TGTGCCAGCAGCTTTCCCTCGGGGGCGACCCAAGAGACCCAGTACTTC

clone_size: many
v_call: TRBV5-1
j_call: TRBJ2-7
d_call: NA
cdr3_length: 14
cdr3_aa: CASSLEGSTNQQYF
cdr3_nt: TGCGCCAGCAGCTTGGAGGGATCCACTAACCAGCAGTACTTC

clone_size: NA
v_call: TRBV7-8
j_call: TRBJ1-1
d_call: NA
cdr3_length: 16
cdr3_aa: CASSLVKGLMNTEAFF
cdr3_nt: TGTGCCAGCAGCTTAGTCAAGGGGTTGATGAACACTGAAGCTTTCTTT

clone_size: NA
v_call: TRBV20-1
j_call: TRBJ2-2
d_call: NA
cdr3_length: 17
cdr3_aa: CSARGGLDTQNTGELFF
cdr3_nt: TGCAGTGCTAGAGGGGGTCTAGACACCCAGAACACCGGGGAGCTGTTTTTT

clone_size: few
v_call: TRBV5-1
j_call: TRBJ1-3
d_call: NA
cdr3_length: 13
cdr3_aa: CASSLIAGNTIYF
cdr3_nt: TGCGCCAGCAGCTTGATAGCTGGAAACACCATATATTTT

clone_size: many
v_call: TRBV20-1
j_call: TRBJ2-5
d_call: NA
cdr3_length: 13
cdr3_aa: CSAGRAGEETQYF
cdr3_nt: TGCAGTGCCGGAAGGGCAGGGGAAGAGACCCAGTACTTC

clone_size: once
v_call: TRBV27
j_call: TRBJ2-7
d_call: TRBD2
cdr3_length: 14
cdr3_aa: CASSRRGYGGEQYF
cdr3_nt: TGTGCCAGCAGCAGGCGAGGGTACGGGGGGGAGCAGTACTTC

clone_size: many
v_call: TRBV29-1
j_call: TRBJ1-2
d_call: NA
cdr3_length: 16
cdr3_aa: CSVEPREESANYGYTF
cdr3_nt: TGCAGCGTTGAGCCCAGAGAGGAATCCGCTAACTATGGCTACACCTTC

clone_size: once
v_call: TRBV5-1
j_call: TRBJ1-1
d_call: NA
cdr3_length: 15
cdr3_aa: CASSLGESRNTEAFF
cdr3_nt: TGCGCCAGCAGCTTGGGGGAGTCAAGGAACACTGAAGCTTTCTTT

clone_size: NA
v_call: TRBV20-1
j_call: TRBJ1-1
d_call: NA
cdr3_length: 11
cdr3_aa: CSARRGIEAFF
cdr3_nt: TGCAGTGCTAGGCGGGGGATTGAAGCTTTCTTT

clone_size: NA
v_call: TRBV12-5
j_call: TRBJ2-7
d_call: TRBD1
cdr3_length: 16
cdr3_aa: CASGLAGTEGSYEQYF
cdr3_nt: TGTGCTAGTGGTTTGGCTGGGACAGAGGGTTCCTACGAGCAGTACTTC

clone_size: NA
v_call: TRBV7-9
j_call: TRBJ2-2
d_call: NA
cdr3_length: 13
cdr3_aa: CASGSRSTGELFF
cdr3_nt: TGTGCCAGCGGGAGTCGGAGCACCGGGGAGCTGTTTTTT

clone_size: NA
v_call: TRBV20-1
j_call: TRBJ2-7
d_call: NA
cdr3_length: 12
cdr3_aa: CSAIQDNYEQYF
cdr3_nt: TGCAGTGCCATCCAGGATAACTACGAGCAGTACTTC

clone_size: few
v_call: TRBV5-1
j_call: TRBJ1-2
d_call: NA
cdr3_length: 13
cdr3_aa: CASSAEANYGYTF
cdr3_nt: TGCGCCAGCAGCGCTGAGGCGAACTATGGCTACACCTTC

clone_size: few
v_call: TRBV20-1
j_call: TRBJ1-5
d_call: NA
cdr3_length: 12
cdr3_aa: CSAIGMGQPQHF
cdr3_nt: TGCAGTGCTATAGGGATGGGTCAGCCCCAGCATTTT

clone_size: many
v_call: TRBV10-3
j_call: TRBJ1-5
d_call: NA
cdr3_length: 12
cdr3_aa: CASRASNQPQHF
cdr3_nt: TGTGCCAGCCGGGCGAGCAATCAGCCCCAGCATTTT

clone_size: NA
v_call: TRBV20-1
j_call: TRBJ2-5
d_call: TRBD2
cdr3_length: 15
cdr3_aa: CSARALAGARRTQYF
cdr3_nt: TGCAGTGCTAGAGCACTAGCGGGAGCGAGAAGAACCCAGTACTTC

clone_size: NA
v_call: TRBV7-9
j_call: TRBJ1-2
d_call: NA
cdr3_length: 13
cdr3_aa: CASSFLGHFGYTF
cdr3_nt: TGTGCCAGCAGCTTCTTGGGACATTTCGGCTACACCTTC

clone_size: NA
v_call: TRBV6-1
j_call: TRBJ1-5
d_call: TRBD1
cdr3_length: 14
cdr3_aa: CASSVGTANQPQHF
cdr3_nt: TGTGCCAGCAGTGTGGGGACAGCAAATCAGCCCCAGCATTTT

clone_size: few
v_call: TRBV12-3/TRBV12-4
j_call: TRBJ1-6
d_call: NA
cdr3_length: 14
cdr3_aa: CASSLGPGSSPLHF
cdr3_nt: TGTGCCAGCAGTTTAGGTCCAGGTTCCTCACCCCTCCACTTT

clone_size: NA
v_call: TRBV7-6
j_call: TRBJ2-7
d_call: NA
cdr3_length: 13
cdr3_aa: CASSRTQGYEQYF
cdr3_nt: TGTGCCAGCAGCCGAACGCAGGGCTACGAGCAGTACTTC